The present T cell receptor beta chain was sequenced within a study of graft-versus-host responses after intestinal transplantation. Intraepithelial plus lamina propria lymphocytes were released by processing graft tissue. Germline V gives CDR1 MDHEN, CDR2 SYDVKM. The V gene lost 1 base and the J gene lost 8 bases, with 14 bases spanning the gap. This CDR3 has 14 amino acids. The repertoire was sequenced with immunoSEQ multiplex PCR; TCRdb's copy has only in-frame clones and lacks some. The table has several thousand clones, roughly 69% seen once; the top ten hold roughly a fifth. The source of this sequence is a human patient who received an intestinal transplant, so some T cells may come from the graft donor. The material sequenced was ileum tissue, taken about 230 days after intestinal transplantation. The chain joins TRBV28 to TRBJ1-2, with a weak D call TRBD1 (5 bases). Written as DNA, the CDR3 is TGTGCCAGCAGTTTATTCGTGGCCGGGACCGGCTACACCTTC. It yields the protein CASSLFVAGTGYTF.